The rows below give T cell receptor beta chains drawn from one sample of a study of cytomegalovirus exposure and HLA in healthy donors. Method: immunoSEQ multiplex PCR; TCRdb's copy keeps in-frame clones and lacks some. The table records about 130,000 clones, approximately 80% of them present only once. Sequenced material: PBMCs. The origin of the receptors is a girl aged 2-10 years in good health and CMV-seronegative. Each CDR3 is given with its conserved first and last residue. A D gene is named only where the DNA matches it firmly. Expanded clones get a size class; other rows say once, few or many, or leave the size out.

TRBD1,-,TRBV25-1,TRBJ2-7,CASSESPGGIDEQYF,TGTGCCAGCAGTGAATCCCCAGGGGGCATCGACGAGCAGTACTTC
TRBD2,-,TRBV7-2,TRBJ2-5,CASSFGTTQETQYF,TGTGCCAGCAGCTTCGGGACTACTCAAGAGACCCAGTACTTC
-,-,TRBV7-2,TRBJ2-7,CASTTASGYIYEQYF,TGTGCCAGCACCACAGCATCGGGATATATCTACGAGCAGTACTTC
-,-,TRBV2,TRBJ1-5,CASRGLSSSNQPQHF,TGTGCCAGCAGGGGACTGAGCTCCAGCAATCAGCCCCAGCATTTT
-,-,TRBV27,TRBJ1-2,CASGRPTGTYGYTF,TGTGCCAGCGGACGCCCTACAGGGACCTATGGCTACACCTTC
TRBD2,-,TRBV5-1,TRBJ2-2,CASHGLAGARVGELFF,TGCGCCAGCCATGGACTAGCGGGAGCCAGGGTGGGGGAGCTGTTTTTT
TRBD1,-,TRBV2,TRBJ2-1,CASSDGDREFF,TGTGCCAGCAGTGACGGGGACAGGGAATTCTTC
-,once,TRBV9,TRBJ2-7,CASSVVGALGDEQYF,TGTGCCAGCAGCGTAGTGGGGGCCCTTGGAGACGAGCAGTACTTC
-,-,TRBV28,TRBJ1-5,CASSFIDQPQHF,TGTGCCAGCAGTTTTATCGATCAGCCCCAGCATTTT
TRBD1,once,TRBV30,TRBJ1-6,CAWTGTGTPLHF,TGTGCCTGGACCGGGACAGGGACACCCCTCCACTTT
-,once,TRBV18,TRBJ1-6,CASSPRGSENSPLHF,TGTGCCAGCTCACCACGCGGGTCAGAAAATTCACCCCTCCACTTT
-,-,TRBV1,TRBJ2-2,CTSSQMRETGELFF,TGCACCAGCAGCCAAATGCGGGAGACCGGGGAGCTGTTTTTT
TRBD2,-,TRBV7-8,TRBJ2-3,CASSLVGEGLDTQYF,TGTGCCAGCAGCTTAGTGGGGGAGGGCCTCGATACGCAGTATTTT
TRBD2,-,TRBV27,TRBJ2-1,CASNPLAGVVYNEQFF,TGTGCCAGCAACCCACTGGCGGGAGTTGTCTACAATGAGCAGTTCTTC
-,once,TRBV4-3,TRBJ2-1,CASSQDALNYNEQFF,TGCGCCAGCAGCCAAGATGCCCTAAACTACAATGAGCAGTTCTTC
TRBD2,-,TRBV9,TRBJ2-2,CASSGWRAGGVGELFF,TGTGCCAGCAGCGGCTGGCGTGCGGGGGGTGTCGGGGAGCTGTTTTTT
TRBD2,-,TRBV5-4,TRBJ2-7,CASSLTGGYEQYF,TGTGCCAGCAGCTTGACGGGGGGATACGAGCAGTACTTC
TRBD1,-,TRBV9,TRBJ1-1,CASSEGTGRNTEAFF,TGTGCCAGCAGCGAGGGGACAGGGCGGAACACTGAAGCTTTCTTT
TRBD2,-,TRBV27,TRBJ2-1,CASSLTSGVVNEQFF,TGTGCCAGCAGCCTAACTAGCGGGGTTGTCAATGAGCAGTTCTTC
-,-,TRBV2,TRBJ2-3,CAVRTPVDTQYF,TGTGCCGTCCGGACTCCCGTCGATACGCAGTATTTT
-,-,TRBV21-1,TRBJ1-2,CASSAQGRGYTF,TGTGCCAGCAGCGCACAGGGGAGGGGCTACACCTTC
-,-,TRBV6-5,TRBJ1-3,CASSPTRYSGNTIYF,TGTGCCAGCAGTCCCACACGATACTCTGGAAACACCATATATTTT
TRBD2,-,TRBV29-1,TRBJ2-7,CSVGLAGPYEQYF,TGCAGCGTTGGACTAGCCGGACCCTACGAGCAGTACTTC
TRBD1,-,TRBV27,TRBJ1-5,CASSAGTGSLPQHF,TGTGCCAGCAGTGCCGGGACAGGTTCGTTGCCCCAGCATTTT
TRBD1,-,TRBV27,TRBJ1-2,CASSLTPPDRNPYGYTF,TGTGCCAGCAGTTTAACGCCGCCGGACAGGAACCCCTATGGCTACACCTTC
-,once,TRBV29-1,TRBJ2-5,CSVVLQGQETQYF,TGCAGCGTTGTGTTGCAGGGACAAGAGACCCAGTACTTC
-,-,TRBV10-3,TRBJ2-7,CAISDNFKYEQYF,TGTGCCATCAGTGACAACTTCAAATACGAGCAGTACTTC
-,-,TRBV5-1,TRBJ2-7,CASSLLVQGPYEQYF,TGCGCCAGCAGCCTTTTGGTTCAGGGTCCCTACGAGCAGTACTTC